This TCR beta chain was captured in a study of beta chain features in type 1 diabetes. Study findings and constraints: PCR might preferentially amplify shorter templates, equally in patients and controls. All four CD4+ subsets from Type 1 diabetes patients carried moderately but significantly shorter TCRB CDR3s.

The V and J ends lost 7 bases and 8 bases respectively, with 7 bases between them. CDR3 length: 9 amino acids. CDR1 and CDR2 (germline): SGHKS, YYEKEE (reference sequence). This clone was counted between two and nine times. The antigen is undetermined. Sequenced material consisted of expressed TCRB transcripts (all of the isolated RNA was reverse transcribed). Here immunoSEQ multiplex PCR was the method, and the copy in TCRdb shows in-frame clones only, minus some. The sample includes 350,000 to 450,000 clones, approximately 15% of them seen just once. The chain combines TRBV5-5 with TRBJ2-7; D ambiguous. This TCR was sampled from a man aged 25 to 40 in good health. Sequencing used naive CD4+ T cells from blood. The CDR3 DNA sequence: TGTGCCAGCCCCACCAAGCAGTACGTC. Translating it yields CASPTKQYV.